The 31 T cell receptor beta chains below all came from one sample that was sequenced in a study of T cell responses to AZD1222 COVID-19 vaccine. Measured with immunoSEQ multiplex PCR; TCRdb has only the in-frame clones, and not every one. The sample carries approximately 120,000 clones, approximately 90% recorded once. Sequenced here: peripheral blood, sampled on day 0 of AZD1222 vaccination. Source of these receptors: an adult in good health.

The J gene is TRBJ1-3, the V gene TRBV3-1 (or the pseudogene TRBV3-2); D is undetermined. V was pared by 0 bases and J by 4 bases, with 4 bases between. The CDR3 covers 13 residues. CDR1 is LGHDT and CDR2 is YNNKEL in the germline V gene (reference sequence). This chain's CDR3 is CASSQEGGNTIYF. CDR3 coding DNA: TGTGCCAGCAGCCAAGAAGGCGGAAACACCATATATTTT.

The chain carries TRBV9 and TRBJ2-1, with D hard to call. Looked up from germline, CDR1 is SGDLS and CDR2 is YYNGEE. Trimming cost V 3 bases and J 9 bases, with 10 bases left between them. The CDR3 loop spans 12 amino acids. The CDR3 protein is CASSASPGEQFF. The CDR3 DNA reads as TGTGCCAGCAGCGCCTCTCCGGGTGAGCAGTTCTTC.

The V and J genes are TRBV10-3 and TRBJ2-5; no reliable D call. The CDR3 loop spans 15 amino acids. The V and J ends lost 0 bases and 2 bases respectively, with 10 bases between them. Looked up from germline, CDR1 is ENHRY and CDR2 is SYGVKD. The DNA of the CDR3 is TGTGCCATCAGTGAGTCGGGCAGTTATCAAGAGACCCAGTACTTC. It specifies CAISESGSYQETQYF.

This rearrangement joins TRBV28 to TRBJ1-5, with a tentative D call TRBD1 (6 bases). From germline, CDR1 is MDHEN and CDR2 SYDVKM. The V and J ends lost 5 bases and 9 bases respectively, with 20 bases between them. This CDR3 is built from 15 residues. Written as DNA, the CDR3 is TGTGCCAGCAGTGTGGGGGGGGCTAGCCATTCGCCCCAGCATTTT. Protein: CASSVGGASHSPQHF. The full variable domain, its missing parts supplied by reference TRBV28 and TRBJ1-5, is DVKVTQSSRYLVKRTGEKVFLECVQDMDHENMFWYRQDPGLGLRLIYFSYDVKMKEKGDIPEGYSVSREKKERFSLILESASTNQTSMYLCASSVGGASHSPQHFGDGTRLSIL.

The V and J genes are TRBV28 and TRBJ2-7, with TRBD2 identical over 10 bases. The CDR3 spans 18 residues. From germline, CDR1 is MDHEN and CDR2 SYDVKM. Germline trimming cut 8 bases from V and 0 bases from J; bases unmatched to any gene: 16. The CDR3 nucleotides read TGTGCCAGCGGAAGCCCGACAGGTCTAGCGGGAGCCTCCTACGAGCAGTACTTC. Amino acid sequence: CASGSPTGLAGASYEQYF.

The chain has TRBV18 and TRBJ2-1; D is possibly TRBD2 (5 bases). The CDR3 contains 13 residues. Germline CDR1 KGHSH, CDR2 LQKENI. V was clipped by 3 bases and J by 7 bases, with 10 bases between them. CDR3: CASSPYGENEQFF. The CDR3 coding sequence is TGTGCCAGCTCACCCTACGGGGAAAATGAGCAGTTCTTC.

The rearrangement uses TRBV4-2 and TRBJ2-1; TRBD2 matches at 7 bases. This CDR3 contains 18 residues. Trimming took 3 bases from V and 2 from J; bases not matched to a gene: 13. Germline V CDR1 and CDR2: LGHNA, YNFKEQ. The CDR3 loop reads CASSQGGGALTPYNEQFF. CDR3 DNA sequence: TGTGCCAGCAGCCAGGGGGGGGGAGCCCTGACCCCCTACAATGAGCAGTTCTTC.

The genes are TRBV29-1 and TRBJ2-7; D could derive from TRBD1 or TRBD2 (6 bases each). This CDR3 comprises 13 residues. Germline values: CDR1 SQVTM, CDR2 ANQGSEA. The V and J ends lost 6 bases and 4 bases respectively, with 16 bases between them. The CDR3 spells CSVRPGAGYEQYF. The CDR3 DNA is TGCAGCGTCCGGCCGGGGGCAGGGTACGAGCAGTACTTC.

This rearrangement joins TRBV2 to TRBJ1-5, with D possibly being TRBD1 (6 bases). CDR3 length equals 14 residues. The V gene lost 6 bases and the J gene lost 5 bases, with 14 bases spanning the gap. Germline V gives CDR1 SNHLY, CDR2 FYNNEI. DNA for the CDR3: TGTGCCAGCAGGAGGGGGGGGACGGATCAGCCCCAGCATTTT. Translation gives CASRRGGTDQPQHF.

The rearrangement links TRBV28 to TRBJ2-5; a possible D gene is TRBD1 (5 bases). Germline loops: CDR1 MDHEN, CDR2 SYDVKM. The V end was cut by 0 bases, the J end by 3 bases, with 8 bases between. The length of the CDR3 is 14 residues. As DNA, the CDR3 is TGTGCCAGCAGTTTATGGGGGCCGGAAGAGACCCAGTACTTC. This translates into CASSLWGPEETQYF.

This clone was detected once. The chain carries TRBV9 and TRBJ2-5; 8 positions agree with TRBD1. V lost 3 bases and J lost 4; bases outside the gene matches: 5. CDR3 length equals 14 residues. Germline CDR1 SGDLS, CDR2 YYNGEE. The CDR3: CASSALDRGETQYF. The CDR3 region has the DNA TGTGCCAGCAGCGCGCTAGACAGGGGAGAGACCCAGTACTTC.

The chain links TRBV18 to TRBJ2-7; perhaps TRBD2 as D (5 bases). V lost 7 bases and J 5 bases, leaving 15 bases between the germline ends. The CDR3 consists of 13 residues. From germline, CDR1 is KGHSH and CDR2 LQKENI. The CDR3 protein is CASCALVSNEQYF. CDR3 DNA sequence: TGTGCCAGCTGCGCACTAGTGAGCAACGAGCAGTACTTC.

V is TRBV13 and J is TRBJ2-2, with TRBD2 as a possible D gene (6 bases). The CDR3 totals 14 residues. Germline V CDR1 and CDR2: PRHDT, FYEKMQ (reference sequence). V was pared by 3 bases and J by 4 bases, with 9 bases between. Written as DNA, the CDR3 is TGTGCCAGCAGCTTGGGGGGAGGCACCGGGGAGCTGTTTTTT. It is translated as CASSLGGGTGELFF. The whole variable domain, remainder taken from reference TRBV13 and TRBJ2-2, is AAGVIQSPRHLIKEKRETATLKCYPIPRHDTVYWYQQGPGQDPQFLISFYEKMQSDKGSIPDRFSAQQFSDYHSELNMSSLELGDSALYFCASSLGGGTGELFFGEGSRLTVL.

V gene TRBV7-2 combines with J gene TRBJ1-5; D possibly corresponds to TRBD1 (6 bases). The V gene lost 1 base and the J gene lost 4 bases, with 14 bases spanning the gap. CDR3 length: 16 residues. Per germline, CDR1 SGHTA and CDR2 FQGNSA. Here the CDR3 DNA reads TGTGCCAGCAGCTTAGGGGGGCAGGGTATGAATCAGCCCCAGCATTTT. Protein product: CASSLGGQGMNQPQHF.

V usage is TRBV7-8 and J usage is TRBJ1-1; D remains ambiguous. The CDR3 has 17 amino acids. Germline V gene sequence: CDR1 SGHVS, CDR2 FQNEAQ. V lost 2 bases and J lost 1, with 17 bases in between. This chain's CDR3 is CASSLYSAGLTNTEAFF. Here the CDR3 DNA reads TGTGCCAGCAGCTTATATTCGGCGGGGTTGACGAACACTGAAGCTTTCTTT.

This sequence joins TRBV4-1 and TRBJ2-3; TRBD2 matches 8 bases. V shed 4 bases and J 4 bases; nucleotides not matched to a gene: 1. The germline gives CDR1 MGHRA, CDR2 YSYEKL. This CDR3 spans 13 amino acids. CDR3 region: CASSPGLADTQYF. In DNA form, the CDR3 reads TGCGCCAGCAGCCCGGGACTAGCAGATACGCAGTATTTT.

V is TRBV30 and J is TRBJ1-1; D gene ambiguous. The CDR3 totals 13 residues. Trimming stripped 2 bases from V and 0 bases from J, with 7 bases between. Germline V gene data show CDR1 as GTSNPN and CDR2 as SVGIG (reference sequence). This CDR3 is CAWSRGMNTEAFF. In nucleotides, the CDR3 is TGTGCCTGGAGTCGGGGAATGAACACTGAAGCTTTCTTT.

V is TRBV3-1 (or the pseudogene TRBV3-2) and J is TRBJ2-5; TRBD2 matches 7 bases. V lost 3 bases, J lost 5 bases, and 6 bases stayed unmatched. Germline V CDR1 and CDR2: LGHDT, YNNKEL (reference sequence). CDR3 length: 14 residues. The CDR3 loop reads CASSQGVGGETQYF. The CDR3 coding sequence is TGTGCCAGCAGCCAGGGGGTCGGGGGGGAGACCCAGTACTTC.

The chain links TRBV18 to TRBJ1-2; D is unclear. This CDR3 comprises 14 residues. Trimming stripped 1 base from V and 8 bases from J, with 14 bases between. CDR1 KGHSH and CDR2 LQKENI come from the germline V gene. For the CDR3, the DNA is TGTGCCAGCTCACCACTCGGCGGACGTGGCGGCTACACCTTC. Translation gives CASSPLGGRGGYTF.

This clone was observed a single time. The rearrangement joins TRBV5-1 to TRBJ2-3, with TRBD2 matching 10 bases. The CDR3 consists of 16 residues. V lost 4 bases, J lost 1 base, and 6 bases stayed unmatched. CDR1 and CDR2 (germline): SGHRS, YFSETQ. CDR3 region: CASSTPSGRGTDTQYF. CDR3 DNA: TGCGCCAGCAGCACCCCTAGCGGGAGAGGCACAGATACGCAGTATTTT. Full variable domain (missing parts from reference TRBV5-1 and TRBJ2-3): KAGVTQTPRYLIKTRGQQVTLSCSPISGHRSVSWYQQTPGQGLQFLFEYFSETQRNKGNFPGRFSGRQFSNSRSEMNVSTLELGDSALYLCASSTPSGRGTDTQYFGPGTRLTVL.

The chain is built from TRBV5-6 and TRBJ2-7; no reliable D call. Germline CDR1 SGHDT, CDR2 YYEEEE. Trimming removed 3 bases from V and 5 bases from J, with 15 bases in between. This CDR3 is built from 14 residues. CDR3 sequence (DNA): TGTGCCAGCAGCTCCCCTCCCCGTGAGGACGAGCAGTACTTC. Translated, it gives CASSSPPREDEQYF. Based on the CDR3 plus reference TRBV5-6 and TRBJ2-7, the full variable domain is DAGVTQSPTHLIKTRGQQVTLRCSPKSGHDTVSWYQQALGQGPQFIFQYYEEEERQRGNFPDRFSGHQFPNYSSELNVNALLLGDSALYLCASSSPPREDEQYFGPGTRLTVT.

This clone was detected once. The V gene is TRBV7-9, the J gene TRBJ2-2; no reliable D call. Germline lookup yields CDR1 SEHNR and CDR2 FQNEAQ (reference sequence). The CDR3 length is 17 residues. V lost 4 bases, J lost 4 bases, and 19 bases lay in between. The CDR3: CASSSYRMGKGTGELFF. CDR3 nucleotide sequence: TGTGCCAGCAGCTCCTACCGGATGGGGAAGGGCACCGGGGAGCTGTTTTTT.

This chain connects TRBV4-2 to TRBJ2-1; 7 bases align to TRBD2. The CDR3 extends over 17 amino acids. In germline, CDR1 is LGHNA, CDR2 YNFKEQ. Germline trimming cut 1 base from V and 0 bases from J; bases unmatched to any gene: 6. The CDR3: CASSQALAPTSYNEQFF. The CDR3 coding sequence is TGTGCCAGCAGCCAAGCACTAGCGCCAACCTCCTACAATGAGCAGTTCTTC.

A word on this clone: The sample carries other DNA sequences with the same CDR3. The chain joins TRBV19 to TRBJ2-3; D is ambiguous. V was shortened by 5 bases and J by 2 bases, with 17 bases between the two germline ends. This CDR3 has 16 amino acids. Germline CDR1 is LNHDA and CDR2 is SQIVND (reference sequence). The CDR3 DNA follows: TGTGCCAGTAGTCGGAACGGACCTCCCAACACAGATACGCAGTATTTT. Translating it yields CASSRNGPPNTDTQYF.

The chain combines TRBV11-3 with TRBJ1-1; D is possibly TRBD1 (6 bases). CDR1 is SGHNT, CDR2 YENEEA, per germline. Trimming removed 5 bases from V and 6 bases from J, with 13 bases in between. The CDR3 is 13 amino acids. The chain's CDR3 is CASSRQAKAEAFF. CDR3 DNA sequence: TGTGCCAGCAGCCGACAGGCGAAGGCTGAAGCTTTCTTT.

This chain links TRBV6-5 with TRBJ2-1; D uncertain. In germline, CDR1 is MNHEY, CDR2 SVGAGI. V was shortened by 0 bases and J by 5 bases, with 5 bases between the two germline ends. This CDR3 has 13 amino acids. The CDR3, as DNA: TGTGCCAGCAGTTACTCGTTGGACAATGAGCAGTTCTTC. It yields the protein CASSYSLDNEQFF.

The V call is TRBV28, the J call TRBJ1-2; TRBD1 is a possible D gene (6 bases). V was trimmed by 3 bases and J by 4 bases, leaving 18 bases between them. CDR3 size: 16 residues. The germline V gene encodes CDR1 MDHEN and CDR2 SYDVKM. Written as DNA, the CDR3 is TGTGCCAGCAGTTTCATTAACAGGGTCTCCGGCTATGGCTACACCTTC. Residues: CASSFINRVSGYGYTF.

J is TRBJ2-3 and V is TRBV24-1; D remains unclear. Germline V gene lookup returns CDR1 KGHDR and CDR2 SFDVKD. The V and J ends lost 1 base and 0 bases respectively, with 13 bases between them. The CDR3 spans 17 residues. The CDR3 DNA is TGTGCCACCAGTGATTTCTTGGGCAGTCCTAGCACAGATACGCAGTATTTT. It codes for CATSDFLGSPSTDTQYF.

The chain couples TRBV12-3 or TRBV12-4 to TRBJ2-3; D is unclear. The CDR3 has 13 amino acids. Deletions cut 6 bases from V and 4 bases from J, with 11 bases between. The DNA of the CDR3 is TGTGCCAGCAGGCTTGGTTGGGCAGATACGCAGTATTTT. This gives the protein CASRLGWADTQYF.

Concerning this clone itself: At the DNA level, this CDR3 is encoded by other sequences in the same sample as well. The rearrangement links TRBV11-1 to TRBJ2-1, with D uncertain. Trimming pared 3 bases from V and 8 bases from J, leaving 11 bases between. Germline-derived CDR1 and CDR2 are SGHAT and FQDESV (reference sequence). The CDR3 is 13 residues long. DNA for the CDR3: TGTGCCAGCAGCTTCTCCGGCGGCGATGAGCAGTTCTTC. Translated: CASSFSGGDEQFF.

This chain uses TRBV7-2 with TRBJ1-3; no reliable D call. CDR3 length equals 16 residues. V was clipped by 3 bases and J by 0 bases, with 12 bases between them. Germline V gene sequence: CDR1 SGHTA, CDR2 FQGNSA. The CDR3 protein is CASSFGTMSSGNTIYF. The CDR3 DNA is TGTGCCAGCAGCTTCGGCACCATGAGCTCTGGAAACACCATATATTTT.